The 24 T cell receptor beta chains below come from one sample, sequenced in a study of T cells in tuberculosis. TCRdb's copy holds only in-frame clones and misses some; the assay was immunoSEQ multiplex PCR. The sample holds 60,000 or so clones, roughly 79% seen once. Sorting used thawed, overnight-rested PBMC stained with anti-CD3, a viability dye and GMM-loaded CD1B tetramer. CD1B tetramers were loaded with Rhodococcus equi-derived C32 glucose monomycolate. Specimen: CD1b-GMM tetramer-negative cells sorted from PBMCs. Every receptor here comes from an adult woman with latent tuberculosis.

In DNA, the CDR3 is TGTGCCAGCTCACCAAAGGAGTGGTCCTACGAGCAGTACTTC. It is translated as CASSPKEWSYEQYF. This sequence joins TRBV18 and TRBJ2-7; the D is unclear. The length of the CDR3 is 14 residues. Trimming took off 2 bases at V and 1 base at J, with 9 bases between the two ends. Germline V CDR1 and CDR2: KGHSH, LQKENI.

V is TRBV19 and J is TRBJ2-5; D perhaps matches TRBD1 (6 bases). CDR3 length equals 12 residues. Germline V gene lookup returns CDR1 LNHDA and CDR2 SQIVND (reference sequence). V gave up 10 bases and J gave up 1 base, with 10 bases separating them. CDR3 nucleotides: TGTGCCACCCAGGGGTTCCAAGAGACCCAGTACTTC. This codes for CATQGFQETQYF.

The DNA for the CDR3 is TGTGCCAGCAGCAAAAGTAGAGAACGGGAGGGCCAGAATGAGCAGTTCTTC. It specifies CASSKSREREGQNEQFF. The chain combines TRBV21-1 with TRBJ2-1; TRBD2 is the table's D call and was not checked against the DNA. TRBV21-1 counts as a pseudogene. The CDR3 has 17 residues.

V gene TRBV6-6 combines with J gene TRBJ1-3; possible D gene TRBD1, 6 bases. Per germline, CDR1 MNHNY and CDR2 SVGAGI (reference sequence). Between the trimmed V and J ends, which lost 0 bases and 7 bases, there was a span of 16 bases. The CDR3 spans 16 residues. The CDR3 DNA is TGTGCCAGCAGTTACTCGAGTGGGGGCCGAAGGAACACCATATATTTT. Translating gives CASSYSSGGRRNTIYF.

The gene calls are TRBV19 and TRBJ2-4; D may be TRBD1 (5 bases). The CDR3 spans 13 residues. CDR1 is LNHDA, CDR2 SQIVND, per germline (reference sequence). V gave up 6 bases and J gave up 4 bases, with 10 bases separating them. The CDR3 region has the DNA TGTGCCAGTAGCCTACAGGCAAAAAACATTCAGTACTTC. Its translation: CASSLQAKNIQYF.

This chain joins TRBV18 and TRBJ1-1; D possibly corresponds to TRBD1 (5 bases). This CDR3 comprises 15 residues. V shed 2 bases and J shed 2 bases, with 12 bases lying between them. Germline lookup yields CDR1 KGHSH and CDR2 LQKENI. The CDR3 is CASSPSQGGNTEAFF. The CDR3 DNA reads as TGTGCCAGCTCACCAAGTCAGGGAGGTAACACTGAAGCTTTCTTT.

The chain links TRBV18 to TRBJ2-5; 7 bases map to TRBD1. J was trimmed by 1 base and V by 10 bases; bases with no gene match: 9. CDR1 and CDR2 from the germline V gene are KGHSH and LQKENI. This CDR3 is 14 amino acids long. The CDR3 is CANSRDRIQETQYF. DNA for the CDR3: TGTGCCAACTCCCGGGACAGAATCCAAGAGACCCAGTACTTC.

The rearrangement links TRBV15 to TRBJ2-3; 12 bases fit TRBD2. CDR3 size: 15 residues. The V gene end was trimmed by 5 bases and the J gene end by 6 bases; junction bases not matched to a gene: 6. Per the germline V gene, CDR1 is LNHNV and CDR2 is YYDKDF (reference sequence). DNA of the CDR3: TGTGCCACCAGCCCGGCTAGCGGGAGGGGCGATACGCAGTATTTT. Translating it yields CATSPASGRGDTQYF. The whole variable domain, filled in from reference TRBV15 and TRBJ2-3, reads DAMVIQNPRYQVTQFGKPVTLSCSQTLNHNVMYWYQQKSSQAPKLLFHYYDKDFNNEADTPDNFQSRRPNTSFCFLDIRSPGLGDTAMYLCATSPASGRGDTQYFGPGTRLTVL.

This sequence joins TRBV28 and TRBJ2-3; D gene uncertain. V lost 4 bases, J lost 8 bases, and 10 bases lay in between. This CDR3 is built from 12 residues. In germline, CDR1 is MDHEN, CDR2 SYDVKM. The CDR3 spells CASSSPVRTQYF. For the CDR3, the DNA is TGTGCCAGCAGTTCCCCCGTTCGTACGCAGTATTTT.

This chain links TRBV28 with TRBJ1-1; tentatively, D is TRBD1 (5 bases). CDR3 length: 14 amino acids. Germline V CDR1 and CDR2: MDHEN, SYDVKM. Deletions cut 5 bases from V and 1 base from J, with 11 bases between. CDR3 bases: TGTGCCAGCAGTCTAGGGGCGAGGAACACTGAAGCTTTCTTT. Translation: CASSLGARNTEAFF.

This chain joins TRBV6-1 and TRBJ2-7, with 7 bases matching TRBD2. Germline values: CDR1 MNHNS, CDR2 SASEGT. The CDR3 runs to 14 residues. V trimming: 5 bases; J trimming: 4 bases; junction bases outside the gene matches: 8. CDR3 sequence: CASSSASGIYEQYF. DNA for the CDR3: TGTGCCAGCAGTTCTGCTAGCGGCATATACGAGCAGTACTTC.

This chain's CDR3 is CASSPQTLTTGELFF. DNA for the CDR3: TGTGCCAGCAGCCCTCAAACGCTTACTACCGGGGAGCTGTTTTTT. The J gene is TRBJ2-2, the V gene TRBV6-5; D uncertain. Germline CDR1 is MNHEY and CDR2 is SVGAGI. This CDR3 is 15 amino acids long. Trimming pared 6 bases from V and 5 bases from J, leaving 16 bases between.

The chain uses TRBV14 and TRBJ2-7; D unresolved. CDR1 and CDR2 (germline): SGHDN, FVKESK. V was cut by 4 bases and J by 2 bases, with 15 bases left in between. This CDR3 region has 15 residues. DNA of the CDR3: TGTGCCAGCAGCCCCTATCGCGTACCCCCCTACGAGCAGTACTTC. It specifies CASSPYRVPPYEQYF.

This chain connects TRBV7-2 to TRBJ2-1; 12 nucleotides align to TRBD2. The CDR3 sequence is 16 residues long. The ends lost 2 bases at V and 7 bases at J; junction bases unmatched: 6. In germline, CDR1 is SGHTA, CDR2 FQGNSA. The CDR3 is CASSLPSGGARNEQFF. The CDR3 DNA sequence: TGTGCCAGCAGCTTACCTAGCGGGGGGGCTCGAAATGAGCAGTTCTTC.

The genes are TRBV9 and TRBJ2-2; D is ambiguous. This CDR3 has 16 amino acids. The germline CDR1 and CDR2 sequences are SGDLS and YYNGEE. Trimming removed 5 bases from V and 7 bases from J, with 21 bases in between. Written as DNA, the CDR3 is TGTGCCAGCAGTGAACTGGCAGCCTCCCCAGGCGGGGAGCTGTTTTTT. Protein product: CASSELAASPGGELFF.

The chain employs TRBV15 and TRBJ2-3; D gene uncertain. CDR1 and CDR2 from the germline V gene are LNHNV and YYDKDF (reference sequence). V lost 3 bases and J lost 1, with 11 bases in between. The CDR3 consists of 15 residues. CDR3 bases: TGTGCCACCAGCAGGCCCTCTATGGGCACAGATACGCAGTATTTT. Translated, it gives CATSRPSMGTDTQYF.

V gene TRBV28 combines with J gene TRBJ2-7; 8 bases align to TRBD2. Losses at the gene ends were 2 bases for V and 1 base for J; bases not matched to a gene: 4. This CDR3 has 15 amino acids. Germline loops: CDR1 MDHEN, CDR2 SYDVKM. The CDR3 nucleotides are TGTGCCAGCAGTTTAATTCCGGGGGGGTCCTACGAGCAGTACTTC. It codes for CASSLIPGGSYEQYF. Full variable domain (rest looked up from reference TRBV28 and TRBJ2-7): DVKVTQSSRYLVKRTGEKVFLECVQDMDHENMFWYRQDPGLGLRLIYFSYDVKMKEKGDIPEGYSVSREKKERFSLILESASTNQTSMYLCASSLIPGGSYEQYFGPGTRLTVT.

There are a few counts of this clone. The chain employs TRBV7-9 and TRBJ2-7; maybe TRBD2 (5 bases). The CDR3 spans 13 residues. From germline, CDR1 is SEHNR and CDR2 FQNEAQ (reference sequence). The V and J ends lost 5 bases and 7 bases respectively, with 15 bases between them. In nucleotides, the CDR3 is TGTGCCAGCAGCCCCGGACTCCTCGGGGAGCAGTACTTC. It translates to CASSPGLLGEQYF.

V gene TRBV27 combines with J gene TRBJ1-4; 9 bases align to TRBD1. CDR1 MNHEY and CDR2 SMNVEV come from the germline V gene (reference sequence). This CDR3 contains 14 residues. The V segment lost 4 bases and the J segment 4 bases; nucleotides outside the gene matches: 1. Written as DNA, the CDR3 is TGTGCCAGCAGTTACAGGGGGCTTAATGAAAAACTGTTTTTT. Translating it yields CASSYRGLNEKLFF.

This clone was seen more than once but under ten times. The chain uses TRBV27 and TRBJ2-1; 7 positions match TRBD2. V gave up 4 bases and J gave up 8 bases; unmatched junction bases: 8. Germline V gene sequence: CDR1 MNHEY, CDR2 SMNVEV (reference sequence). The CDR3 length is 14 residues. CDR3 sequence (DNA): TGTGCCAGCAGTTCCGGGCAGACTAGCCATGAGCAGTTCTTC. Its protein is CASSSGQTSHEQFF.

This clone was counted once. The chain employs TRBV2 and TRBJ2-3; no clear D gene. V lost 3 bases, J lost 2 bases, and 9 bases lay in between. The germline gives CDR1 SNHLY, CDR2 FYNNEI. This CDR3 has 14 residues. CDR3 nucleotide sequence: TGTGCCAGCAGTGACTCGTCACTCACAGATACGCAGTATTTT. This codes for CASSDSSLTDTQYF.

The V gene is TRBV29-1, the J gene TRBJ2-2, with D possibly being TRBD1 (6 bases). Germline loops: CDR1 SQVTM, CDR2 ANQGSEA. The CDR3 covers 12 residues. V was pared by 7 bases and J by 5 bases, with 11 bases between. CDR3 loop: CSGTGWTGELFF. CDR3 DNA: TGCAGCGGTACAGGGTGGACCGGGGAGCTGTTTTTT.

As to this clone: The sample holds other DNA sequences that translate to the same CDR3. The chain recombines TRBV10-2 with TRBJ1-2; perhaps TRBD1 as D (5 bases). Trimming left V 5 bases short and J 4 bases short, with 20 bases between. The CDR3 has 16 residues. CDR1 WSHSY and CDR2 SAAADI come from the germline V gene. The CDR3 nucleotides read TGCGCCAGCAGTTACGAGTACAGCGGGACGGTCTATGGCTACACCTTC. This encodes CASSYEYSGTVYGYTF.

The V and J genes are TRBV7-6 and TRBJ2-2; 7 bases agree with TRBD2. Per the germline V gene, CDR1 is SGHVS and CDR2 is FNYEAQ. This CDR3 is built from 15 residues. The V and J ends lost 1 base and 6 bases, in that order; junction bases with no gene match: 5. CDR3 region: CASSLDIGGSGELFF. The CDR3, as DNA: TGTGCCAGCAGCTTAGACATCGGGGGGTCCGGGGAGCTGTTTTTT. Supplemented by reference TRBV7-6 and TRBJ2-2, the full variable domain reads GAGVSQSPRYKVTKRGQDVALRCDPISGHVSLYWYRQALGQGPEFLTYFNYEAQQDKSGLPNDRFSAERPEGSISTLTIQRTEQRDSAMYRCASSLDIGGSGELFFGEGSRLTVL.